This TCR beta chain stems from a study of a mutant IDH1 vaccine in newly diagnosed glioma. Study-level information: The first vaccination came 4-6 weeks after radiotherapy alone, or with temozolomide cycles.

For this clone: Its specificity is unknown.

Time point defined: week 5, during vaccination. The content of each vaccine dose was 300 ug of mutant IDH1 20-mer peptide, and topical imiquimod accompanied it. The V end was cut by 0 bases, the J end by 10 bases, with 16 bases between. Germline CDR1 and CDR2: SGDLS and YYNGEE. There are 15 residues in the CDR3. Data came from immunoSEQ multiplex PCR; TCRdb stores just in-frame clones and leaves some out. The sample carries 53,000 or so clones, roughly 78% recorded once. The chain couples TRBV9 to TRBJ1-4, with TRBD1 as a possible D gene (6 bases). The material was PBMCs, obtained from a glioma patient whose treatment included an IDH1 peptide vaccine. This TCR was sampled from a man aged 45-65 years with glioma. The CDR3 DNA follows: TGTGCCAGCAGCGTAGCCCCGGGGGCGAGTGGAAAACTGTTTTTT. Amino acid sequence: CASSVAPGASGKLFF.